This entry is about one TCR beta chain. Its antigen is still unknown. The germline V gene has CDR1 MGHDK and CDR2 SYGVNS. The CDR3 is 14 amino acids. Trimming removed 2 bases from V and 2 bases from J, with 8 bases in between. These data are taken from a study of T cell responses to AZD1222 COVID-19 vaccine. Study outcomes and limitations: Increased Spike-specific TCR breadth and depth were observed after two AZD1222 doses.

The table came from immunoSEQ multiplex PCR; TCRdb's copy has only in-frame clones and leaves some out. The sample consists of 150,000 to 200,000 clones, 94% of them appearing once. This specimen was peripheral blood, taken on day 0 of AZD1222 vaccination. This clonotype was obtained from an adult in good health. The chain is built from TRBV25-1 and TRBJ2-3; D is ambiguous. The CDR3 DNA follows: TGTGCCAGCAGTGAAGAAGACTTCACAGATACGCAGTATTTT. It encodes CASSEEDFTDTQYF. The variable domain in full, with the rest retrieved from reference TRBV25-1 and TRBJ2-3, is EADIYQTPRYLVIGTGKKITLECSQTMGHDKMYWYQQDPGMELHLIHYSYGVNSTEKGDLSSESTVSRIRTEHFPLTLESARPSHTSQYLCASSEEDFTDTQYFGPGTRLTVL.